The clone carrying this TCR beta chain was seen ten or more times. This sample's time point: longitudinal time-point 3. This record belongs to a study of neurological immune-mediated disorders. The CDR3 extends over 15 amino acids. V shed 1 base and J 5 bases; nucleotides not matched to a gene: 4. Germline assignment: CDR1 SGHVS and CDR2 FNYEAQ. From the 5' RACE reads, TCRdb called clonotypes with MiXCR, one entry per CDR3 protein. The profile covers roughly 49,000 distinct CDR3 sequences, with roughly 13% appearing a single time and 9% taken by the ten largest. Sequences were obtained from PBMCs. The gene calls are TRBV7-6 and TRBJ2-1, with TRBD1 matching 8 bases. This receptor was identified in a male donor with HTLV-1-associated myelopathy (HAM/TSP). The CDR3 DNA sequence: TGTGCCAGCAGCTTAGGACAGGGGATCCACAATGAGCAGTTCTTC. It translates to CASSLGQGIHNEQFF.